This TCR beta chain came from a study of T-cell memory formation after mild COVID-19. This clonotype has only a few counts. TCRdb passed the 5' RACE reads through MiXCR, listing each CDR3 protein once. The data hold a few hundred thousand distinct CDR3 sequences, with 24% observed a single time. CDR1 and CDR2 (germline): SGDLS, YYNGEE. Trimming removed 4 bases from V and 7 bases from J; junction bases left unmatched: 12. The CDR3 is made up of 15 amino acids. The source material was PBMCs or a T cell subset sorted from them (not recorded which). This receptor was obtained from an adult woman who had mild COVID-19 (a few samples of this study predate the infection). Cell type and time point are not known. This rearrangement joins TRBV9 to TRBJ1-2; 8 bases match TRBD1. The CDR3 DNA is TGTGCCAGCAGCCAAACCCCCGACAGGGGCACTGGCTACACCTTC. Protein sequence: CASSQTPDRGTGYTF. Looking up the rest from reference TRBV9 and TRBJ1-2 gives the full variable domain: DSGVTQTPKHLITATGQRVTLRCSPRSGDLSVYWYQQSLDQGLQFLIQYYNGEERAKGNILERFSAQQFPDLHSELNLSSLELGDSALYFCASSQTPDRGTGYTFGSGTRLTVV.